Below, one T cell receptor (beta chain) is given with its context. No antigen is known for it. Per-base quality was not reported, and no clone a single base away is much larger than it. This entry is derived from a study of patients and donors after allogeneic stem cell transplantation (TCRdb year 2020). The method behind the library was RT-PCR. The instrument given in TCRdb is NextSeq 550. Through fastp at Q25 and MiXCR, TCRdb rebuilt clones from the public reads, retaining in-frame beta chains. Records with the same CDR3 protein are collapsed into one entry carrying the most frequent genes and DNA. Within this sample are 390,000 or so distinct CDR3 sequences, with 16% of them counted one time only. The top ten hold less than 9.5% of the sample. The CDR1 and CDR2 encoded by the germline V gene are SGDLS and YYNGEE. Trimming leaves V shorter by 4 bases and J shorter by 2 bases, with the junction holding 7 bases beyond the gene matches. The CDR3 measures 15 amino acids from cysteine to phenylalanine. Solely the CDR3 DNA is kept, with 45 bases framed from the first base.

The receptor was derived from a human donor who was either an allogeneic HSCT recipient or a stem cell or donor lymphocyte infusion donor (not recorded which). It is not recorded whose cells these are; they may come from a transplant donor. Recombination joined TRBV9 with TRBJ2-5; 8 central bases correspond to TRBD2. The sequencing input was blood, either unsorted or a sorted T cell fraction (not recorded which). Here the CDR3 is given as CASSSGLAVQETQYF. The DNA reads as follows: TGTGCCAGCAGCTCCGGACTAGCAGTACAAGAGACCCAGTACTTC.